Reported below is one T cell receptor beta chain. This entry comes from a study of blood T cell repertoires in COVID-19. As for the study in general: Material from acute and convalescent COVID-19 was sourced from the United States, Italy and Spain. The analysed material was cDNA or gDNA that came from T cells, B-cell-depleted T cells, or PBMCs.

In the source study's methods: Amplification from reference gene primers served as the basis for estimated nucleated cell counts. Only in-frame clones appear in the TCRdb table, and some are missing; sequencing was by immunoSEQ multiplex PCR. V, J and clone size reflect that table, while D and trimming were determined from the DNA. This sample has hundreds of thousands of clones; about 90% occur once, and the top ten carry approximately 8.1%. The material sequenced was peripheral blood. The receptor was derived from a woman aged 50 to 60 who had recovered from COVID-19.

The CDR3 reads CASSLDRVYEKLFF. CDR3 nucleotide sequence: TGTGCCAGCAGTTTGGACAGGGTCTATGAAAAACTGTTTTTT. The chain employs TRBV2 and TRBJ1-4; TRBD1 matches at 8 bases. The V segment lost 5 bases and the J segment 6 bases; nucleotides outside the gene matches: 5. In germline, CDR1 is SNHLY, CDR2 FYNNEI. CDR3 length: 14 residues.